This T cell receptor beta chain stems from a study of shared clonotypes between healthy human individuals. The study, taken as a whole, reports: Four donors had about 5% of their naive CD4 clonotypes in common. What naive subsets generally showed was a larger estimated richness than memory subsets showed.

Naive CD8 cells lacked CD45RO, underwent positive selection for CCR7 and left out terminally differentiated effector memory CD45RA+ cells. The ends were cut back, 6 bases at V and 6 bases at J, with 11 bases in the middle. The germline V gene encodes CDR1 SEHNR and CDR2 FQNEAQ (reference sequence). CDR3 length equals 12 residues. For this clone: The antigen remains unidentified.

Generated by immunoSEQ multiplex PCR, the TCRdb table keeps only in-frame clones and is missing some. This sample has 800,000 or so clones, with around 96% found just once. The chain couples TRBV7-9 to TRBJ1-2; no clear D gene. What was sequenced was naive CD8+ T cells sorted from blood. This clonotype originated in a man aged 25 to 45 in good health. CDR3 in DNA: TGTGCCAGCAGTTCCCCCAGCGATGGCTACACCTTC. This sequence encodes CASSSPSDGYTF.